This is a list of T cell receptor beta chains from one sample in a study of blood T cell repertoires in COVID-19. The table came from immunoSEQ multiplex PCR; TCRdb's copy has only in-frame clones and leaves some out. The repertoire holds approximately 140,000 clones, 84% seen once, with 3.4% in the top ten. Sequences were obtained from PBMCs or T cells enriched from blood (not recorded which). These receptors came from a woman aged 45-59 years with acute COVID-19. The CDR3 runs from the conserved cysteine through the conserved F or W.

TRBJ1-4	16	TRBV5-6	CASSEKDIATNEKLFF
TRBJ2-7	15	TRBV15	CATSGGLGNAYEQYF
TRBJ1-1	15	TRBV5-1	CASTQGLGGPTEAFF
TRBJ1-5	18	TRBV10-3	CAISESGGLQSGNQPQHF
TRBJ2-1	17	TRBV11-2	CASSLEGLAGSYNEQFF
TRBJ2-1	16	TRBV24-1	CATSDSQVGSYNEQFF
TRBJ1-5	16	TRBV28	CASPPGQGLPNQPQHF
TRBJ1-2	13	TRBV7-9	CASTLSESYGYTF
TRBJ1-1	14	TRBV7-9	CASSLSPLRTEAFF
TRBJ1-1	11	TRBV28	CASRFSGVAFF
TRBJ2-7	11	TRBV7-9	CASSEMYEQYF
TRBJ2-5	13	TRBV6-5	CASRTGGRETQYF
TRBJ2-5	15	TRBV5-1	CASSLGQGDGETQYF
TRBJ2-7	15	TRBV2	CASRARPPESYEQYF
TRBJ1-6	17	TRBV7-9	CASSRGGTDRGNSPLHF
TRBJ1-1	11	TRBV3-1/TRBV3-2	CASRGGSEAFF